A single sample gave rise to the 29 T cell receptor beta chains below, sequenced in a study of T cell responses to AZD1222 COVID-19 vaccine. Assay: immunoSEQ multiplex PCR; the TCRdb copy retains only in-frame clones and omits some. The profile covers tens of thousands of clones, with about 91% appearing a single time and over 8% taken by the ten largest. The input for sequencing was peripheral blood, taken 28 days after the second dose of the MenACWY control vaccine. The receptor source for this set is an adult who received the MenACWY meningococcal vaccine as a control.

The J gene is TRBJ2-1, the V gene TRBV10-3; TRBD2 aligns across 13 bases. There are 16 residues in the CDR3. Per germline, CDR1 ENHRY and CDR2 SYGVKD. The V and J ends lost 7 bases and 4 bases, in that order; junction bases with no gene match: 7. In DNA form, the CDR3 reads TGTGCCATCAACCCGACTAGCGGGGGGCATTACAATGAGCAGTTCTTC. Translation gives CAINPTSGGHYNEQFF.

This rearrangement joins TRBV7-2 to TRBJ2-5, with 12 nucleotides matching TRBD2. The germline V gene encodes CDR1 SGHTA and CDR2 FQGNSA. V lost 1 base and J lost 7; bases outside the gene matches: 13. The CDR3 has 18 residues. The DNA for the CDR3 is TGTGCCAGCAGCTTAGTGGTGGCTAGCGGGGGGGCTCCATGGACCCAGTACTTC. Protein sequence: CASSLVVASGGAPWTQYF.

The V gene is TRBV7-3, the J gene TRBJ2-2; 7 nucleotides match TRBD1. This CDR3 region has 18 residues. Germline values: CDR1 SGHTA, CDR2 FQGTGA. The junction had 15 bases not matched to a gene; V was cut back by 5 bases and J by 3 bases. CDR3 bases: TGTGCCAGCAGCCCTACGGGACAGCGAGTTGTCGACACCGGGGAGCTGTTTTTT. This sequence encodes CASSPTGQRVVDTGELFF.

By its share, this clone is medium-sized. V gene TRBV4-3 combines with J gene TRBJ1-1, with D maybe TRBD1 (5 bases). Germline V gene data show CDR1 as LGHNA and CDR2 as YSLEER. Deletions cut 0 bases from V and 6 bases from J, with 20 bases between. The CDR3 runs to 17 residues. CDR3 residues: CASSQDPPDDGAAEAFF. The DNA for the CDR3 is TGCGCCAGCAGCCAAGATCCCCCGGACGACGGGGCGGCTGAAGCTTTCTTT.

V usage is TRBV11-2 and J usage is TRBJ1-1; 9 positions match TRBD1. The CDR3 loop spans 12 amino acids. The germline V gene has CDR1 SGHAT and CDR2 FQNNGV. V was clipped by 6 bases and J by 11 bases; unmatched bases: 7. In nucleotides, the CDR3 is TGTGCCAGCAGACAAACAGGGGGCAGGGCTTTCTTT. Translated: CASRQTGGRAFF.

V gene TRBV5-4 combines with J gene TRBJ2-2, with TRBD1 matching over 7 bases. The V gene end was trimmed by 0 bases and the J gene end by 0 bases; junction bases not matched to a gene: 2. The CDR3 consists of 16 residues. Germline assignment: CDR1 SGHNT and CDR2 YYREEE (reference sequence). The CDR3 loop reads CASSLEGATNTGELFF. The CDR3 bases are TGTGCCAGCAGCTTGGAGGGGGCAACGAACACCGGGGAGCTGTTTTTT.

This clone was counted a few times. The gene calls are TRBV9 and TRBJ1-6; D ambiguous. CDR3 size: 14 residues. The germline gives CDR1 SGDLS, CDR2 YYNGEE. V was cut by 0 bases and J by 5 bases, with 6 bases left in between. The CDR3 region has the DNA TGTGCCAGCAGCGTAGCACGGGATAATTCACCCCTCCACTTT. It yields the protein CASSVARDNSPLHF.

The chain has TRBV12-3 or TRBV12-4 and TRBJ1-1; unclear D gene. V was pared by 5 bases and J by 5 bases, with 9 bases between. The CDR3 totals 12 residues. The CDR3 DNA is TGTGCCAGCAGTAGGTCGGGGACTGAAGCTTTCTTT. Translation: CASSRSGTEAFF.

The rearrangement links TRBV5-6 to TRBJ2-1, with a weak D call TRBD2 (6 bases). Per the germline V gene, CDR1 is SGHDT and CDR2 is YYEEEE. This CDR3 contains 15 residues. V shed 4 bases and J shed 2 bases, with 13 bases lying between them. The CDR3 nucleotides are TGTGCCAGCAGCCATAGACTAGTAACCTACAATGAGCAGTTCTTC. This translates into CASSHRLVTYNEQFF. Drawing the rest from reference TRBV5-6 and TRBJ2-1, the complete variable domain is DAGVTQSPTHLIKTRGQQVTLRCSPKSGHDTVSWYQQALGQGPQFIFQYYEEEERQRGNFPDRFSGHQFPNYSSELNVNALLLGDSALYLCASSHRLVTYNEQFFGPGTRLTVL.

The J gene is TRBJ1-2, the V gene TRBV5-6; 7 bases match TRBD1. CDR3 length: 12 amino acids. The V gene end was trimmed by 5 bases and the J gene end by 9 bases; junction bases not matched to a gene: 7. Germline-derived CDR1 and CDR2 are SGHDT and YYEEEE. In DNA, the CDR3 is TGTGCCAGCAGGTCGGGGACAGCGAGCTACACCTTC. Its translation: CASRSGTASYTF.

For the CDR3, the DNA is TGTGCCAGCAGACCGCCCCGAGGGAGGAACACTGAAGCTTTCTTT. Translated, it gives CASRPPRGRNTEAFF. The V and J genes are TRBV6-5 and TRBJ1-1, with D hard to call. Germline V lookup: CDR1 MNHEY, CDR2 SVGAGI. Trimming shortened V by 6 bases and J by 1 base, and 15 bases separated the two germline ends. The CDR3 has 15 amino acids.

The chain links TRBV18 to TRBJ1-5; D is uncertain. From germline, CDR1 is KGHSH and CDR2 LQKENI. The V end lost 6 bases, the J end lost 2 bases, and 8 bases lay between the germline ends. The CDR3 is 13 amino acids. As DNA, the CDR3 is TGTGCCAGCTCGCGCACGGGCAATCAGCCCCAGCATTTT. It codes for CASSRTGNQPQHF.

The rearrangement joins TRBV5-1 to TRBJ1-1; no clear D gene. The germline V gene has CDR1 SGHRS and CDR2 YFSETQ. The CDR3 length is 16 residues. Trimming left V 6 bases short and J 1 base short, with 19 bases between. CDR3 nucleotides: TGCGCCAGCACCCCCGGGCGTACCACGAGGAACACTGAAGCTTTCTTT. It specifies CASTPGRTTRNTEAFF.

The chain couples TRBV15 to TRBJ2-5; 11 bases are shared with TRBD2. The CDR3 totals 15 residues. Unmatched junction bases numbered 6, after V lost 5 bases and J lost 4 bases. Germline V gene lookup returns CDR1 LNHNV and CDR2 YYDKDF (reference sequence). The CDR3 here is CATSGNSGGGETQYF. CDR3 DNA: TGTGCCACCAGCGGCAATAGCGGGGGGGGAGAGACCCAGTACTTC.

V is TRBV9 and J is TRBJ2-7, with D unclear. Germline V gene data show CDR1 as SGDLS and CDR2 as YYNGEE. V gave up 2 bases and J gave up 0 bases, with 9 bases separating them. The CDR3 is made up of 14 amino acids. CDR3 sequence: CASSVNPTSYEQYF. The CDR3 DNA reads TGTGCCAGCAGCGTTAACCCTACCTCCTACGAGCAGTACTTC.

The gene calls are TRBV5-1 and TRBJ1-1; D is ambiguous. Germline V gene data show CDR1 as SGHRS and CDR2 as YFSETQ. CDR3 length equals 14 residues. The V end lost 1 base, the J end lost 0 bases, and 7 bases lay between the germline ends. For the CDR3, the DNA is TGCGCCAGCAGCTTGAGCGGTATGAACACTGAAGCTTTCTTT. Protein: CASSLSGMNTEAFF.

This sequence joins TRBV10-3 and TRBJ1-4; D call uncertain. Trimming removed 0 bases at V and 7 bases at J, with 12 bases between. CDR1 ENHRY and CDR2 SYGVKD come from the germline V gene. This CDR3 comprises 15 residues. The DNA for the CDR3 is TGTGCCATCAGTGAGTCTGGAGGTATTGGTGAAAAACTGTTTTTT. Encoded protein: CAISESGGIGEKLFF.

The chain is built from TRBV30 and TRBJ2-3; D may be TRBD1 (5 bases). Trimming removed 3 bases from V and 0 bases from J, with 10 bases in between. This CDR3 region has 14 residues. Germline CDR1 is GTSNPN and CDR2 is SVGIG (reference sequence). The CDR3 region has the DNA TGTGCCTGGAGGGGGCCTCTGAGCACAGATACGCAGTATTTT. It is translated as CAWRGPLSTDTQYF.

The chain employs TRBV11-2 and TRBJ1-2; D is uncertain. Trimming shortened V by 4 bases and J by 1 base, and 10 bases separated the two germline ends. The CDR3 covers 14 residues. CDR1 and CDR2 (germline): SGHAT, FQNNGV. The CDR3: CASSSKGYNYGYTF. CDR3 in DNA: TGTGCCAGCAGCTCTAAGGGATATAACTATGGCTACACCTTC.

This clone was observed once. This chain connects TRBV29-1 to TRBJ2-7; TRBD2 aligns across 7 bases. Per germline, CDR1 SQVTM and CDR2 ANQGSEA. V trimming: 3 bases; J trimming: 3 bases; junction bases outside the gene matches: 5. This CDR3 region has 13 residues. The CDR3 coding sequence is TGCAGCGTTGATATGGGGGGGAACTACGAGCAGTACTTC. Its translation is CSVDMGGNYEQYF.

This clone has only one observation. This rearrangement joins TRBV7-7 to TRBJ2-6, with D perhaps TRBD1 (5 bases). V gave up 1 base and J gave up 0 bases, with 7 bases separating them. Germline V lookup: CDR1 SSHAT, CDR2 FNYEAQ (reference sequence). The CDR3 loop spans 16 amino acids. For the CDR3, the DNA is TGTGCCAGCAGCTTAGGACAGAACTCTGGGGCCAACGTCCTGACTTTC. Protein sequence: CASSLGQNSGANVLTF.

The chain uses TRBV7-9 and TRBJ1-2, with D hard to call. Germline V gene data show CDR1 as SEHNR and CDR2 as FQNEAQ (reference sequence). Trimming removed 7 bases from V and 7 bases from J, with 13 bases in between. This CDR3 spans 12 amino acids. The CDR3 DNA sequence: TGTGCCAGCAAGGACCGCTATGGTGGCTACACCTTC. Protein product: CASKDRYGGYTF.

The chain couples TRBV20-1 to TRBJ2-5; 8 bases agree with TRBD2. With V trimmed by 3 bases and J by 5 bases, 11 bases remained unmatched. CDR1 is DFQATT, CDR2 SNEGSKA, per germline (reference sequence). There are 15 residues in the CDR3. Here the CDR3 reads CSASRASGLIETQYF. In DNA form, the CDR3 reads TGCAGTGCTAGTCGGGCTAGCGGGCTCATCGAGACCCAGTACTTC.

V and J are TRBV19 and TRBJ1-1, with 7 nucleotides matching TRBD1. The CDR3 loop spans 14 amino acids. The J segment lost 0 bases and the V segment lost 7 bases, leaving 5 bases of the junction unmatched. CDR1 and CDR2 from the germline V gene are LNHDA and SQIVND (reference sequence). For the CDR3, the DNA is TGTGCCAGTATTGAGGGGGCAGTGAACACTGAAGCTTTCTTT. Translated: CASIEGAVNTEAFF.

This chain joins TRBV5-4 and TRBJ2-5; weak D call: TRBD2 (6 bases). The CDR3 is made up of 15 amino acids. Germline loops: CDR1 SGHNT, CDR2 YYREEE (reference sequence). Trimming removed 0 bases from V and 2 bases from J, with 11 bases in between. The CDR3 DNA sequence: TGTGCCAGCAGCTTGGGAGTAGCGGAACAAGAGACCCAGTACTTC. It encodes CASSLGVAEQETQYF.

J is TRBJ2-3 and V is TRBV5-1; TRBD1 matches at 8 bases. CDR1 and CDR2 (germline): SGHRS, YFSETQ. With 6 bases clipped from V and 3 bases from J, the junction kept 9 bases outside the gene matches. The CDR3 is 15 residues long. The CDR3 coding sequence is TGCGCCAGCAACAAACAGGGGGGATATACAGATACGCAGTATTTT. Its protein product is CASNKQGGYTDTQYF.

The chain recombines TRBV6-5 with TRBJ1-2; TRBD1 agrees at 9 bases. Trimming at V came to 2 bases and at J to 10 bases, leaving 2 bases not matched to a gene. Germline values: CDR1 MNHEY, CDR2 SVGAGI. This CDR3 comprises 12 residues. The CDR3 DNA reads TGTGCCAGCAGTTACGACAGGGGGACCTACACCTTC. This sequence encodes CASSYDRGTYTF.

This clone appeared once. This chain joins TRBV2 and TRBJ2-1, with D possibly matching TRBD1 (5 bases). The CDR3 length is 16 residues. Trimming shortened V by 3 bases and J by 8 bases, and 20 bases separated the two germline ends. Germline V gene data show CDR1 as SNHLY and CDR2 as FYNNEI. The CDR3 nucleotides are TGTGCCAGCAGTGAGTCAGCAGGGCCAGCCCGGGATGAGCAGTTCTTC. Translated, it gives CASSESAGPARDEQFF.

The gene calls are TRBV19 and TRBJ2-2; D is perhaps TRBD1 (6 bases). With 7 bases removed from V and 0 bases from J, the gap between germline ends came to 15 bases. Per the germline V gene, CDR1 is LNHDA and CDR2 is SQIVND (reference sequence). The CDR3 length is 16 residues. As DNA, the CDR3 is TGTGCCAGTATGACTTATGGGACAACGAACACCGGGGAGCTGTTTTTT. Its translation is CASMTYGTTNTGELFF.